These 15 T cell receptor beta chains came from one sample sequenced in a study of control samples from healthy donors and cancer patients. The table came from immunoSEQ multiplex PCR; TCRdb's copy has only in-frame clones and leaves some out. The sample includes 150,000 to 200,000 clones, 90% to 95% of them seen just once. Source material: blood. The receptor source for this set is a woman younger than 45 in good health.

The chain is built from TRBV5-5 and TRBJ2-3, with D unclear. The CDR3 runs 13 residues. The ends were cut back, 4 bases at V and 2 bases at J, with 8 bases in the middle. Germline V gene lookup returns CDR1 SGHKS and CDR2 YYEKEE (reference sequence). This CDR3 reads CASSTPATDTQYF. CDR3 DNA: TGTGCCAGCAGCACCCCGGCCACAGATACGCAGTATTTT.

This chain connects TRBV7-3 to TRBJ2-7; weak D call: TRBD2 (6 bases). The ends were cut back, 6 bases at V and 1 base at J, with 16 bases in the middle. This CDR3 is built from 15 residues. Germline CDR1 and CDR2: SGHTA and FQGTGA. The CDR3 reads CASRSTGTPSYEQYF. The CDR3 nucleotides are TGTGCCAGCAGGAGTACCGGGACTCCTTCCTACGAGCAGTACTTC.

The chain joins TRBV9 to TRBJ1-1, with D possibly being TRBD1 (5 bases). The length of the CDR3 is 15 residues. The V end was cut by 3 bases, the J end by 4 bases, with 16 bases between. The germline CDR1 and CDR2 sequences are SGDLS and YYNGEE. DNA for the CDR3: TGTGCCAGCAGCGCGATGGGACTAACGTCCACTGAAGCTTTCTTT. It translates to CASSAMGLTSTEAFF.

The CDR3, as DNA: TGTGCCAGCAGTTACTCGGTCAGCACCGGGGAGCTGTTTTTT. Protein product: CASSYSVSTGELFF. This chain uses TRBV6-6 with TRBJ2-2; D is unresolved. The ends were cut back, 0 bases at V and 4 bases at J, with 6 bases in the middle. The CDR3 runs 14 residues. Per germline, CDR1 MNHNY and CDR2 SVGAGI (reference sequence).

This rearrangement joins TRBV27 to TRBJ2-3, with 9 bases lining up with TRBD2. Germline V CDR1 and CDR2: MNHEY, SMNVEV (reference sequence). This CDR3 contains 15 residues. Trimming at V came to 2 bases and at J to 4 bases, leaving 4 bases not matched to a gene. CDR3 DNA sequence: TGTGCCAGCAGTTTAGTAGGCGGGAGGGCAGATACGCAGTATTTT. Protein product: CASSLVGGRADTQYF.

The J gene is TRBJ2-7, the V gene TRBV28, with 14 bases lining up with TRBD2. Germline values: CDR1 MDHEN, CDR2 SYDVKM. The J segment lost 4 bases and the V segment lost 5 bases, leaving 22 bases of the junction unmatched. CDR3 length equals 21 residues. In DNA form, the CDR3 reads TGTGCCAGCAGTCCCCAGGGACTAGCGGGAGCCATCCTCTACTCCACTTACGAGCAGTACTTC. It encodes CASSPQGLAGAILYSTYEQYF.

The V call is TRBV2, the J call TRBJ1-6; D gene unclear. The V and J ends lost 6 bases and 11 bases respectively, with 20 bases between them. Germline V gene sequence: CDR1 SNHLY, CDR2 FYNNEI. CDR3 length equals 15 residues. For the CDR3, the DNA is TGTGCCAGCAGCGTGGAAGGAGGTACTAAGACACCCCTCCACTTT. This codes for CASSVEGGTKTPLHF.

J is TRBJ2-1 and V is TRBV6-4, with D perhaps matching TRBD1 or TRBD2 (5 bases each). From germline, CDR1 is MRHNA and CDR2 SNTAGT. V was shortened by 6 bases and J by 15 bases, with 15 bases between the two germline ends. The CDR3 spans 11 residues. CDR3 DNA sequence: TGTGCCAGCAGCCGGGACCCGGGGCCGTTCTTC. Translation gives CASSRDPGPFF.

The DNA for the CDR3 is TGTGCCATCGGACAGTCGAGAACTGAAGCTTTCTTT. It yields the protein CAIGQSRTEAFF. The chain links TRBV24-1 to TRBJ1-1; perhaps TRBD1 as D (6 bases). The CDR3 length is 12 residues. CDR1 and CDR2 from the germline V gene are KGHDR and SFDVKD. V was trimmed by 11 bases and J by 5 bases, leaving 14 bases between them.

This clone showed up just once. V gene TRBV4-2 combines with J gene TRBJ1-5, with D possibly TRBD1 on 5 matching bases. Looked up from germline, CDR1 is LGHNA and CDR2 is YNFKEQ. The CDR3 spans 15 residues. V dropped 0 bases and J dropped 6 bases, with 12 bases sitting between them. This chain's CDR3 is CASSQDPPGGQPQHF. CDR3 sequence (DNA): TGTGCCAGCAGCCAAGATCCCCCTGGGGGTCAGCCCCAGCATTTT.

The chain couples TRBV28 to TRBJ2-7; perhaps TRBD2 as D (6 bases). The CDR3 extends over 15 amino acids. V lost 7 bases and J lost 3, with 19 bases in between. Germline CDR1 MDHEN, CDR2 SYDVKM. CDR3 sequence: CASIPGGDTNYEQYF. CDR3 in DNA: TGTGCCAGCATCCCCGGCGGGGATACTAACTACGAGCAGTACTTC.

This chain links TRBV19 with TRBJ2-7; perhaps TRBD1 as D (6 bases). The CDR3 loop spans 15 amino acids. Trimming pared 1 base from V and 6 bases from J, leaving 16 bases between. Germline lookup yields CDR1 LNHDA and CDR2 SQIVND (reference sequence). The CDR3, as DNA: TGTGCCAGTAGTATAGGATTCGGCAGGGGCCGCGAGCAGTACTTC. Its translation is CASSIGFGRGREQYF.

This clone was seen just once. V gene TRBV24-1 combines with J gene TRBJ1-2; D is perhaps TRBD1 (5 bases). Germline CDR1 KGHDR, CDR2 SFDVKD. Trimming pared 9 bases from V and 8 bases from J, leaving 15 bases between. The CDR3 loop spans 12 amino acids. The CDR3 DNA sequence: TGTGCCACCGCGCAGGGTTCAGGAGGCTACACCTTC. Translated: CATAQGSGGYTF.

The chain joins TRBV23-1 to TRBJ2-1; possible D gene TRBD2, 7 bases. TRBV23-1 falls under the ORF class, with uncertain function. The CDR3 sequence is 17 residues long. Between the trimmed V and J ends, which lost 2 bases and 6 bases, there was a span of 20 bases. DNA of the CDR3: TGCGCCAGCAGTCAACGGATCCCAAGGGGGGAGGGCAATGAGCAGTTCTTC. This encodes CASSQRIPRGEGNEQFF.

This rearrangement joins TRBV9 to TRBJ2-5; D remains unclear. The CDR3 sequence is 14 residues long. Germline assignment: CDR1 SGDLS and CDR2 YYNGEE. Trimming pared 2 bases from V and 5 bases from J, leaving 13 bases between. The chain's CDR3 is CASSVTSKLETQYF. CDR3 nucleotides: TGTGCCAGCAGCGTCACTTCGAAATTGGAGACCCAGTACTTC. Full variable domain (rest looked up from reference TRBV9 and TRBJ2-5): DSGVTQTPKHLITATGQRVTLRCSPRSGDLSVYWYQQSLDQGLQFLIQYYNGEERAKGNILERFSAQQFPDLHSELNLSSLELGDSALYFCASSVTSKLETQYFGPGTRLLVL.